This T cell receptor beta chain was documented in a study of cytomegalovirus exposure and HLA in healthy donors. Healthy bone marrow donors formed the donor group. The CDR3 contains 14 residues. CDR1 and CDR2 (germline): ENHRY, SYGVKD. J lost 5 bases, V lost 5 bases, and 5 bases had no gene match. 60 Vbeta and 13 Jbeta primers were used in PCR. Libraries were prepared by immunoSEQ multiplex PCR; TCRdb keeps only in-frame clonotypes and omits some of them. The data contain roughly 120,000 clones, roughly 88% of them seen just once; the ten biggest clones take up about 3%. Sequenced material: PBMCs. This clonotype originated in a woman between 18 and 29 years old in good health and CMV-seropositive. The chain couples TRBV10-3 to TRBJ2-5, with 10 bases matching TRBD1. The CDR3 nucleotides are TGTGCCATCAGTCACGGGACAGGGGTGGAGACCCAGTACTTC. Translated: CAISHGTGVETQYF.